This T cell receptor beta chain is from a study of shared clonotypes between healthy human individuals. The study, taken as a whole, reports: It was the non-shared clonotypes that had lower generation probabilities than clonotypes shared by all four donors. Limited genetic and exposure-history diversity came from having few donors.

In the case of this clone: What it recognizes is unknown.

Germline CDR1 and CDR2: SGHTA and FQGNSA. The CDR3 has 15 amino acids. The V and J ends lost 5 bases and 2 bases respectively, with 16 bases between them. Each cell subset's genomic DNA was divided evenly among several immunoSEQ plates. This table comes from immunoSEQ multiplex PCR, and its TCRdb copy is limited to in-frame clones, with some not included. The sample lists some 680,000 clones, about three quarters occurring once. The sample consisted of memory CD4+ T cells sorted from blood. The subset is: CD45RA-negative fraction. This clonotype originated in a woman in her 30s in good health. J is TRBJ2-7 and V is TRBV7-2; the D gene could be TRBD1 or TRBD2 (6 bases each). The DNA for the CDR3 is TGTGCCAGCAGCCAGGGGCTAGCGTTACCCTACGAGCAGTACTTC. Its protein product is CASSQGLALPYEQYF.